The source of this T cell receptor (beta chain) is a study of blood T cell repertoires in COVID-19. Study-wide background: Samples representing acute and convalescent COVID-19 were sourced from the United States, Italy and Spain.

In the authors' workflow: The assay estimated nucleated cells by amplifying reference gene primers. Sequencing was performed with immunoSEQ multiplex PCR; in TCRdb, only in-frame clones are kept and a portion is missing. That table is the source of V, J and clone size, and D and trimming were worked out from the DNA. The sample has around 300,000 clones, about 87% seen once. Participant reports of clinical history set cohort assignment. Two negative PCRs, clearance, or symptom resolution were required of recovered Cohort 3 donors. V dropped 4 bases and J dropped 3; count of bases not matched to a gene: 7. There are 16 residues in the CDR3. CDR1 is SEHNR, CDR2 FQNEAQ, per germline (reference sequence).

The chain employs TRBV7-9 and TRBJ2-1; TRBD2 agrees at 9 bases. This sequence was found in a woman aged 45-65 years who had recovered from COVID-19. The sample was PBMCs or T cells enriched from blood (not recorded which). The CDR3 bases are TGTGCCAGCAGCTCCCCGAGTAGCGGGGGCTACAATGAGCAGTTCTTC. This gives the protein CASSSPSSGGYNEQFF. Looking up the rest from reference TRBV7-9 and TRBJ2-1 gives the full variable domain: DTGVSQNPRHKITKRGQNVTFRCDPISEHNRLYWYRQTLGQGPEFLTYFQNEAQLEKSRLLSDRFSAERPKGSFSTLEIQRTEQGDSAMYLCASSSPSSGGYNEQFFGPGTRLTVL.